The T cell receptor beta chain described here comes from a study of T cell repertoires in aging, cancer and after chemotherapy. Germline trimming cut 0 bases from V and 7 bases from J; bases unmatched to any gene: 13. The CDR3 has 16 residues. Germline CDR1 reads DFQATT; CDR2 reads SNEGSKA (reference sequence). Peripheral blood genomic DNA, not sorted cells or RNA, was the template. Rearranged V-D-J TRB sequences were amplified with a mixed TRB-A/B primer pool. TCRdb reprocessed the multiplex PCR reads with MiXCR, giving one entry per CDR3 protein. The sample records thousands of distinct CDR3 sequences, roughly 22% being singletons.

The sequenced sample consisted of blood. The chain employs TRBV20-1 and TRBJ2-7; 9 bases match TRBD1. This TCR was recovered from a human donor with a blood cancer. CDR3: CSARECQGGQGEEQYF. The CDR3 DNA is TGCAGTGCTAGAGAGTGCCAGGGGGGACAGGGTGAAGAGCAGTACTTC.